These 24 T cell receptor beta chains came from one sample sequenced in a study of T-cell reconstitution after alpha-beta-depleted transplantation in children. The library targeted TCRbeta and was prepared with unique molecular identifiers. TCRdb used MiXCR to reprocess the PCR reads, holding one entry per CDR3 protein. The table includes 300,000 to 400,000 distinct CDR3 sequences, 15% to 20% detected once. This specimen consisted of PBMCs, mostly from graft donor cells, obtained 360 days after TCRalphabeta/CD19-depleted stem cell transplant. The receptors come from a male patient aged 2-15 years who had a stem cell transplant for acute lymphoblastic leukemia, so the T cells may come from the graft donor.

The table lists this clonotype with a few counts. This sequence joins TRBV12-3 or TRBV12-4 and TRBJ2-7; no definite D call. The CDR3 has 15 amino acids. V was cut by 2 bases and J by 6 bases, with 17 bases left in between. The CDR3 loop is CASSLFGSSYGEQYF. The CDR3 coding sequence is TGTGCCAGCAGTTTATTTGGCAGCTCCTACGGCGAGCAGTACTTC.

The J gene is TRBJ2-7, the V gene TRBV5-1, with D uncertain. Germline CDR1 and CDR2: SGHRS and YFSETQ. V was trimmed by 0 bases and J by 4 bases, leaving 14 bases between them. The CDR3 length is 15 residues. CDR3 residues: CASSLAPADSYEQYF. CDR3 DNA: TGCGCCAGCAGCTTGGCCCCGGCGGATTCATACGAGCAGTACTTC. Full variable domain (remainder filled in from reference TRBV5-1 and TRBJ2-7): KAGVTQTPRYLIKTRGQQVTLSCSPISGHRSVSWYQQTPGQGLQFLFEYFSETQRNKGNFPGRFSGRQFSNSRSEMNVSTLELGDSALYLCASSLAPADSYEQYFGPGTRLTVT.

This clonotype has only a few counts. The chain combines TRBV28 with TRBJ1-2; no clear D. Germline loops: CDR1 MDHEN, CDR2 SYDVKM. V shed 7 bases and J shed 6 bases, with 21 bases lying between them. The CDR3 loop spans 15 amino acids. Written as DNA, the CDR3 is TGTGCCAGCAAAACTACCGGGGTAATAGTAGATGGCTACACCTTC. This gives the protein CASKTTGVIVDGYTF.

J is TRBJ2-3 and V is TRBV4-3; no reliable D call. V gave up 0 bases and J gave up 3 bases, with 16 bases separating them. Germline CDR1 LGHNA, CDR2 YSLEER. The CDR3 extends over 17 amino acids. CDR3 DNA sequence: TGCGCCAGCAGCCAAGATACATCCCCATCTCGGACAGATACGCAGTATTTT. This codes for CASSQDTSPSRTDTQYF.

This clonotype has more than one count but fewer than ten. The V call is TRBV4-3, the J call TRBJ2-2; D is perhaps TRBD2 (5 bases). CDR1 LGHNA and CDR2 YSLEER come from the germline V gene. V shed 1 base and J shed 1 base, with 13 bases lying between them. The length of the CDR3 is 17 residues. DNA of the CDR3: TGCGCCAGCAGCCAAGTTGGGCTAGCATGGAACACCGGGGAGCTGTTTTTT. Its protein is CASSQVGLAWNTGELFF.

The CDR3, as DNA: TGTGCCAGCAGTTTAGTGTTGGGGACAGGGATTCGGAATTCACCCCTCCACTTT. Translated: CASSLVLGTGIRNSPLHF. The genes are TRBV27 and TRBJ1-6, with TRBD1 identical over 9 bases. The V segment lost 2 bases and the J segment 7 bases; nucleotides outside the gene matches: 12. CDR1 is MNHEY and CDR2 is SMNVEV in the germline V gene (reference sequence). The CDR3 contains 18 residues.

A few counts support this clonotype. The chain uses TRBV7-9 and TRBJ2-7, with 10 nucleotides matching TRBD1. This CDR3 spans 14 amino acids. The J segment lost 5 bases and the V segment lost 11 bases, leaving 12 bases of the junction unmatched. Germline CDR1 and CDR2: SEHNR and FQNEAQ (reference sequence). The CDR3 nucleotides read TGTGCCGGAAAGGCCGGGACAGGGGATGACGAGCAGTACTTC. Its translation: CAGKAGTGDDEQYF.

V usage is TRBV4-2 and J usage is TRBJ2-1, with D possibly being TRBD2 (6 bases). Germline V gene sequence: CDR1 LGHNA, CDR2 YNFKEQ. The germline V and J ends were trimmed by 0 bases and 15 bases, with 21 bases remaining between them. This CDR3 spans 15 amino acids. Written as DNA, the CDR3 is TGTGCCAGCAGCCAAGACAAGGGGACTGGAGCCATTATGTTCTTC. This encodes CASSQDKGTGAIMFF.

This clonotype was detected only a few times. The chain has TRBV10-3 and TRBJ2-1, with D unclear. Germline lookup yields CDR1 ENHRY and CDR2 SYGVKD. The CDR3 has 12 amino acids. V was shortened by 6 bases and J by 7 bases, with 10 bases between the two germline ends. CDR3 DNA sequence: TGTGCCATCAGCCAAGGAAGGAATGAGCAGTTCTTC. Protein sequence: CAISQGRNEQFF.

A few counts support this clonotype. The J gene is TRBJ2-2, the V gene TRBV29-1; D is unclear. With 7 bases removed from V and 4 bases from J, the gap between germline ends came to 10 bases. The length of the CDR3 is 12 residues. CDR1 and CDR2 from the germline V gene are SQVTM and ANQGSEA. The CDR3 coding sequence is TGCAGCGCCACGCCTGTCACCGGGGAGCTGTTTTTT. It codes for CSATPVTGELFF.

The chain employs TRBV10-3 and TRBJ2-7; 8 bases match TRBD1. The CDR3 covers 14 residues. V lost 4 bases to trimming and J lost 1 base; unmatched junction nucleotides: 3. CDR1 is ENHRY and CDR2 is SYGVKD in the germline V gene. CDR3 sequence: CAISGQGSSYEQYF. CDR3 in DNA: TGTGCCATCAGTGGACAGGGGTCGTCCTACGAGCAGTACTTC.

As to this clonotype: A much bigger clone sits one base away, suggesting this may be a read error. The chain links TRBV4-1 to TRBJ2-7, with a tentative D call TRBD1 (5 bases). The germline V and J ends were trimmed by 0 bases and 3 bases, with 9 bases remaining between them. This CDR3 contains 14 residues. From germline, CDR1 is MGHRA and CDR2 YSYEKL. CDR3: CASSQEDSLYEQYF. For the CDR3, the DNA is TGCGCCAGCAGCCAAGAAGACAGCCTCTACGAGCAGTACTTC.

V gene TRBV5-1 combines with J gene TRBJ1-1; possibly TRBD1 for D (5 bases). Per the germline V gene, CDR1 is SGHRS and CDR2 is YFSETQ. The CDR3 has 12 amino acids. Trimming pared 0 bases from V and 8 bases from J, leaving 8 bases between. The CDR3 DNA follows: TGCGCCAGCAGCTTGGCCCCAGGGGAAGCTTTCTTT. As protein: CASSLAPGEAFF.

This clonotype was counted at least ten times. The rearrangement links TRBV14 to TRBJ2-7; maybe TRBD2 (6 bases). Trimming took off 2 bases at V and 3 bases at J, with 11 bases between the two ends. This CDR3 has 14 residues. Germline values: CDR1 SGHDN, CDR2 FVKESK. The CDR3 DNA sequence: TGTGCCAGCAGCCAAACGGGAGCATTCTACGAGCAGTACTTC. It yields the protein CASSQTGAFYEQYF.

The V gene is TRBV12-3 or TRBV12-4, the J gene TRBJ2-7; D could derive from TRBD1 or TRBD2 (5 bases each). Trimming shortened V by 3 bases and J by 2 bases, and 14 bases separated the two germline ends. CDR3 length equals 15 residues. The CDR3 DNA sequence: TGTGCCAGCAGTTTTTACGGGACGGAAACCTACGAGCAGTACTTC. Amino acids: CASSFYGTETYEQYF.

The V and J genes are TRBV19 and TRBJ2-7, with D maybe TRBD1 (6 bases). The CDR3 runs to 14 residues. V was shortened by 4 bases and J by 6 bases, with 16 bases between the two germline ends. Looked up from germline, CDR1 is LNHDA and CDR2 is SQIVND (reference sequence). In DNA, the CDR3 is TGTGCCAGTAGTAGGACCACAGGGAGCAGCGAGCAGTACTTC. Protein: CASSRTTGSSEQYF.

This clonotype was observed a few times. V usage is TRBV30 and J usage is TRBJ2-2; no definite D call. The CDR3 runs 17 residues. Germline lookup yields CDR1 GTSNPN and CDR2 SVGIG (reference sequence). V was clipped by 1 base and J by 0 bases, with 15 bases between them. The CDR3 region is CAWSAFSGTANTGELFF. The CDR3 nucleotides read TGTGCCTGGAGTGCTTTTTCGGGTACGGCGAACACCGGGGAGCTGTTTTTT. The complete variable domain, with remaining parts taken from reference TRBV30 and TRBJ2-2, reads SQTIHQWPATLVQPVGSPLSLECTVEGTSNPNLYWYRQAAGRGLQLLFYSVGIGQISSEVPQNLSASRPQDRQFILSSKKLLLSDSGFYLCAWSAFSGTANTGELFFGEGSRLTVL.

Turning to this clonotype: The CDR3 does not end in the conserved phenylalanine or tryptophan, so this is likely a read error. The gene calls are TRBV6-5 and TRBJ2-1; D is ambiguous. The germline V gene encodes CDR1 MNHEY and CDR2 SVGAGI. The CDR3 is 14 residues long. V lost 3 bases and J lost 6, with 12 bases in between. The CDR3 coding sequence is TGTGCCAGCAGTTATTTGGCGGAGACCAATGAGCAGTTCTAC. Protein sequence: CASSYLAETNEQFY.

This clonotype showed up many times. CDR3 coding DNA: TGTGCCAGCAGCTTAACGGGATTCTTTGGTACCGGGGAGCTGTTTTTT. Its protein is CASSLTGFFGTGELFF. This sequence joins TRBV7-9 and TRBJ2-2; possibly TRBD2 for D (5 bases). CDR3 length: 16 amino acids. Germline loops: CDR1 SEHNR, CDR2 FQNEAQ (reference sequence). Trimming pared 2 bases from V and 5 bases from J, leaving 15 bases between.

The rearrangement links TRBV30 to TRBJ2-5; D is undetermined. The CDR3 is 12 residues long. CDR1 is GTSNPN and CDR2 is SVGIG in the germline V gene (reference sequence). Trimming removed 2 bases at V and 5 bases at J, with 9 bases between. CDR3 in amino acids: CAWSLHPETQYF. DNA for the CDR3: TGTGCCTGGAGTCTCCACCCGGAGACCCAGTACTTC.

The CDR3 nucleotides read TGTGCCAGCAGCCGCGGGGGACAGGGAAGTAATGAGCAGTTCTTC. Protein sequence: CASSRGGQGSNEQFF. The chain links TRBV7-8 to TRBJ2-1, with 9 bases fitting TRBD1. The CDR3 is made up of 15 amino acids. CDR1 is SGHVS, CDR2 FQNEAQ, per germline. With 5 bases clipped from V and 7 bases from J, the junction kept 9 bases outside the gene matches. Full variable domain (remainder filled in from reference TRBV7-8 and TRBJ2-1): GAGVSQSPRYKVAKRGQDVALRCDPISGHVSLFWYQQALGQGPEFLTYFQNEAQLDKSGLPSDRFFAERPEGSVSTLKIQRTQQEDSAVYLCASSRGGQGSNEQFFGPGTRLTVL.

This clonotype has at least ten counts. The chain is built from TRBV11-3 and TRBJ2-7; a weak D match, TRBD1 (6 bases). The CDR3 consists of 20 residues. The germline V and J ends were trimmed by 1 base and 0 bases, with 25 bases remaining between them. Germline V gene lookup returns CDR1 SGHNT and CDR2 YENEEA. The CDR3 DNA reads as TGTGCCAGCAGCTTAGGCCCCTATCGGACAGCTTCATCAAGCTCCTACGAGCAGTACTTC. Protein: CASSLGPYRTASSSSYEQYF.

CDR3 sequence (DNA): TGTGCCATCAGTGCCCGGGACGGCCTTGACGAGCAGTACTTC. Amino acid sequence: CAISARDGLDEQYF. The rearrangement uses TRBV10-3 and TRBJ2-7; D might be TRBD1 or TRBD2, each matching 5 bases. Germline CDR1 ENHRY, CDR2 SYGVKD. V was pared by 4 bases and J by 5 bases, with 15 bases between. CDR3 length equals 14 residues.

This chain links TRBV14 with TRBJ2-1, with D maybe TRBD2 (5 bases). The CDR3 has 15 amino acids. Trimming left V 4 bases short and J 3 bases short, with 13 bases between. Germline CDR1 SGHDN, CDR2 FVKESK. The CDR3 DNA sequence: TGTGCCAGCAGCCTGCGGGCGCACGGCTACAATGAGCAGTTCTTC. Amino acid sequence: CASSLRAHGYNEQFF.